Shown below are 16 T cell receptor beta chains from a single sample sequenced in a study of T cell repertoires in cytomegalovirus infection. The antigens of these receptors remain unknown. TCRdb re-derived calls from the reads in MiXCR, one entry per CDR3 protein. The repertoire consists of 450,000 to 650,000 distinct CDR3 sequences, with under 45% occurring once and the leading ten covering about 48%. The material was cultured PBMCs, obtained from culture after CMV antigen stimulation. These receptors all stem from a human donor in good health (CMV status not recorded). Some clones in this sample may be carry-over from other donors' samples.

This clonotype was seen more than once but under ten times. This sequence joins TRBV12-3 or TRBV12-4 and TRBJ1-5; D is unclear. This CDR3 spans 16 amino acids. V lost 5 bases and J lost 1, with 15 bases in between. The CDR3 is CASSTSWSGSNQPQHF. The CDR3 DNA is TGTGCCAGCAGTACCTCTTGGTCTGGAAGCAATCAGCCCCAGCATTTT.

The chain joins TRBV6-2 or TRBV6-3 to TRBJ1-6; D uncertain. There are 15 residues in the CDR3. V lost 5 bases and J 3 bases, leaving 11 bases between the germline ends. The V gene's germline CDR1 is MNHEY and CDR2 SVGEGT. The CDR3 bases are TGTGCCAGCAGTCGAGACGGTTTCTATAATTCACCCCTCCACTTT. Its protein product is CASSRDGFYNSPLHF.

The chain has TRBV14 and TRBJ2-3, with TRBD2 identical over 11 bases. Losses at the gene ends were 2 bases for V and 1 base for J; bases not matched to a gene: 2. The length of the CDR3 is 16 residues. Germline loops: CDR1 SGHDN, CDR2 FVKESK. The CDR3 coding sequence is TGTGCCAGCAGCCAAACACTAGCGGGGGGCACAGATACGCAGTATTTT. Translating it yields CASSQTLAGGTDTQYF.

This clonotype was observed a few times. The rearrangement joins TRBV7-8 to TRBJ2-5; the match to TRBD1 covers 7 bases. J was trimmed by 5 bases and V by 5 bases; bases with no gene match: 17. This CDR3 has 17 amino acids. From germline, CDR1 is SGHVS and CDR2 FQNEAQ. CDR3 protein: CASSRLPSGRGGETQYF. The CDR3 DNA follows: TGTGCCAGCAGCCGGCTCCCCTCGGGACGAGGGGGCGAGACCCAGTACTTC.

This clonotype was detected a few times. V gene TRBV25-1 combines with J gene TRBJ2-3, with D tentatively TRBD1 (6 bases). The CDR3 totals 21 residues. CDR1 is MGHDK, CDR2 SYGVNS, per germline. Trimming took off 3 bases at V and 0 bases at J, with 28 bases between the two ends. The CDR3 DNA reads TGTGCCAGCAGTGAGGCCACACACCGCTTCCCCGGGACACCTAGCACAGATACGCAGTATTTT. This translates into CASSEATHRFPGTPSTDTQYF.

The chain couples TRBV7-2 to TRBJ2-1, with 9 bases lining up with TRBD2. CDR1 is SGHTA and CDR2 is FQGNSA in the germline V gene. V lost 3 bases and J lost 2; bases outside the gene matches: 17. This CDR3 spans 20 amino acids. This CDR3 is CASSLRGLRAGGPPYNEQFF. As DNA, the CDR3 is TGTGCCAGCAGCTTGAGGGGGCTCCGGGCGGGAGGGCCACCCTACAATGAGCAGTTCTTC.

V usage is TRBV12-3 or TRBV12-4 and J usage is TRBJ1-1; TRBD1 matches 7 bases. The length of the CDR3 is 13 residues. Unmatched junction bases numbered 9, after V lost 4 bases and J lost 10 bases. The CDR3 nucleotides read TGTGCCAGCAGTTCCTCGGCAGGGGGGGTAGCTTTCTTT. Translation: CASSSSAGGVAFF.

The chain employs TRBV7-6 and TRBJ1-4; D uncertain. The ends were cut back, 3 bases at V and 10 bases at J, with 18 bases in the middle. The CDR3 contains 15 residues. The germline CDR1 and CDR2 sequences are SGHVS and FNYEAQ. As DNA, the CDR3 is TGTGCCAGCAGCTTCAGAGTCGGAACCCTCGGAAAACTGTTTTTT. Protein: CASSFRVGTLGKLFF.

The chain carries TRBV18 and TRBJ2-1, with 8 bases lining up with TRBD1. Trimming removed 4 bases from V and 9 bases from J; junction bases left unmatched: 11. The germline V gene encodes CDR1 KGHSH and CDR2 LQKENI. The CDR3 runs to 15 residues. The CDR3 coding sequence is TGTGCCAGCTCACTAGGACAGGGCGGAGACGGTGAGCAGTTCTTC. As protein: CASSLGQGGDGEQFF. The variable domain in full, with the rest retrieved from reference TRBV18 and TRBJ2-1, is NAGVMQNPRHLVRRRGQEARLRCSPMKGHSHVYWYRQLPEEGLKFMVYLQKENIIDESGMPKERFSAEFPKEGPSILRIQQVVRGDSAAYFCASSLGQGGDGEQFFGPGTRLTVL.

The genes are TRBV6-2 or TRBV6-3 and TRBJ2-2; 7 positions match TRBD2. The CDR3 consists of 17 residues. Germline values: CDR1 MNHEY, CDR2 SVGEGT. After removal of 4 bases from V and 4 bases from J, the junction contained 12 bases not matched to a gene. This chain's CDR3 is CASSLGRGTTATGELFF. The CDR3 nucleotides read TGTGCCAGCAGTTTGGGGCGTGGGACTACAGCCACCGGGGAGCTGTTTTTT.

The chain uses TRBV12-5 and TRBJ2-1; no reliable D call. V gave up 2 bases and J gave up 8 bases, with 7 bases separating them. Per germline, CDR1 LGHNT and CDR2 FRNRAP. The CDR3 runs to 12 residues. CDR3 sequence (DNA): TGTGCTAGTGGTTTGCGACCCGATGAGCAGTTCTTC. It specifies CASGLRPDEQFF.

This clonotype was detected ten times or more. This chain joins TRBV2 and TRBJ1-4; D unclear. The CDR3 is 12 amino acids. Germline V gives CDR1 SNHLY, CDR2 FYNNEI. The germline V and J ends were trimmed by 5 bases and 8 bases, with 9 bases remaining between them. The CDR3 region has the DNA TGTGCCAGCAGTTGGACCTCCGAAAAACTGTTTTTT. Protein sequence: CASSWTSEKLFF.

In its sample, this clonotype was seen a few times. The chain is built from TRBV27 and TRBJ2-7; 8 positions match TRBD2. V trimming: 6 bases; J trimming: 5 bases; junction bases outside the gene matches: 9. The CDR3 has 14 amino acids. The germline V gene has CDR1 MNHEY and CDR2 SMNVEV (reference sequence). The CDR3 protein is CASSSSGGVDEQYF. Written as DNA, the CDR3 is TGTGCCAGCAGCTCCTCCGGGGGGGTTGACGAGCAGTACTTC.

V gene TRBV7-8 combines with J gene TRBJ2-6; 9 bases fit TRBD1. This CDR3 is built from 18 residues. Germline CDR1 and CDR2: SGHVS and FQNEAQ. Trimming removed 4 bases from V and 0 bases from J; junction bases left unmatched: 7. For the CDR3, the DNA is TGTGCCAGCAGCTCAAGACAGGGGGTAGGCTCTGGGGCCAACGTCCTGACTTTC. Translation gives CASSSRQGVGSGANVLTF. The variable domain in full, completed from reference TRBV7-8 and TRBJ2-6, reads GAGVSQSPRYKVAKRGQDVALRCDPISGHVSLFWYQQALGQGPEFLTYFQNEAQLDKSGLPSDRFFAERPEGSVSTLKIQRTQQEDSAVYLCASSSRQGVGSGANVLTFGAGSRLTVL.

The chain uses TRBV6-6 and TRBJ2-5; no clear D gene. The CDR3 is 14 amino acids. Deletions cut 0 bases from V and 6 bases from J, with 11 bases between. CDR1 and CDR2 (germline): MNHNY, SVGAGI (reference sequence). Written as DNA, the CDR3 is TGTGCCAGCAGTTACTCCGAAAGTCTTCAGACCCAGTACTTC. Amino acid sequence: CASSYSESLQTQYF.

The V call is TRBV2, the J call TRBJ2-5; no clear D. V was shortened by 6 bases and J by 4 bases, with 12 bases between the two germline ends. The CDR3 has 13 amino acids. Germline V gene data show CDR1 as SNHLY and CDR2 as FYNNEI. The CDR3 loop is CASSLFGRETQYF. The CDR3 DNA reads as TGTGCCAGCAGCTTATTCGGAAGAGAGACCCAGTACTTC.